The TCR beta chain described here comes from a study of cytomegalovirus exposure and HLA in healthy donors. Broader study findings: Some V segments could not be told apart, so they were left out, TRBV6-2 and TRBV6-3 among them.

As concerns this clone: The antigen is not known.

This CDR3 has 15 amino acids. Per germline, CDR1 LNHDA and CDR2 SQIVND (reference sequence). V was pared by 6 bases and J by 3 bases, with 4 bases of the junction left unmatched. The PCR ran on 60 Vbeta and 13 Jbeta primers. Method: immunoSEQ multiplex PCR; TCRdb's copy keeps in-frame clones and lacks some. The sample comprises under 150,000 clones, about 73% of which are singletons, and approximately 6.5% rests with the top ten. The chain uses TRBV19 and TRBJ2-7; 14 bases are shared with TRBD2. The source is a woman in her thirties or forties in good health and CMV-seronegative. Sample: PBMCs. The CDR3 spells CASRGTSGSNYEQYF. The CDR3 DNA is TGTGCCAGTAGGGGGACTAGCGGGAGTAACTACGAGCAGTACTTC.